This T cell receptor beta chain came from a study of T-cell memory formation after mild COVID-19 (dated by TCRdb to the early 2020s). In terms of the full investigation: TCR sequence clusters from the two donors were largely donor specific. T-cell clones expanding and contracting after mild COVID-19 in two donors were tracked by longitudinal TCRalpha and TCRbeta repertoire sequencing. The cohort was made up of two young adult volunteers, one female and one male, who were previously healthy. The study at large found these results: The study included only a couple of mild cases, and larger cohorts that include severe cases with pre-infection samples were judged to be necessary. Whether the second-wave clones peaking on day 37 were SARS-CoV-2 specific was not confirmed. The detection of some responding clones in pre-infection memory suggests that pre-existing cross-reactive memory T cells joined the SARS-CoV-2 response. Clones contracting from day 15 to 85 had balanced CD4/CD8 phenotypes, while a second wave expanding from day 15 to 37 was biased towards CD4+. Contracting CD4+ clones turned up mainly in the CM and EM memory subsets, whereas EMRA was where CD8+ clones were enriched.

In regard to this clonotype: The specificity of this receptor is unknown. No clone much larger than this one lies a single base away; base qualities are absent.

Ficoll-Paque density gradient centrifugation was the method used to isolate PBMCs. TCRdb lists the instrument as Illumina NovaSeq 6000. cDNA libraries for TCRalpha and TCRbeta were prepared by 5'RACE using constant-segment primers, with sample barcodes and unique molecular identifiers added. RNA was extracted from every sample with Trizol reagent. Libraries were amplified in two PCR steps, with a second sample barcode and Illumina TruSeq adapters added in the second step. Sequencing of libraries was performed on an Illumina NovaSeq with 2 x 150 bp paired-end reads. The paper's processing steps were these. Reads were demultiplexed and collapsed into UMI-guided consensus sequences with migec v1.2.7. Using mixcr v2.1.11, UMI consensuses were aligned to TRA and TRB V and J templates and then assembled into clonotypes. Clonotypes were classified as expanded or contracted when called significant by both edgeR and NoisET, with noise models trained on biological replicates. For edgeR calls, a false discovery rate-adjusted p below 0.01 and a log2 fold-change threshold of 1 were applied. As an exploratory analysis of dynamics, PCA with hierarchical clustering was applied to max-normalized trajectories of the 1000 most abundant clonotypes. The CD4 or CD8 phenotype of responding clones was assigned using the separately sequenced CD4+ and CD8+ repertoires. The public reads were run again by TCRdb, first through fastp at Q25 and then through MiXCR, and only productive beta chains were kept. Each CDR3 protein gets just one entry, which takes the most common genes and DNA from the rows behind it. TCRdb assigned the V and J calls; the authors' analysis was not used. This sample comprises 550,000 to 600,000 distinct CDR3 sequences, about a fifth of them detected only once. 7% to 9% of the sample comes from the top ten.

CDR1 and CDR2 are drawn from the germline V gene: LGHNA, YNFKEQ. Including the terminal cysteine and phenylalanine, the CDR3 comprises 14 residues. The DNA shown is the 42-base CDR3, in frame from base 1. Trimming takes 0 bases from V and 6 bases from J, and the germline ends sit 11 bases apart. This chain joins TRBV4-2 to TRBJ1-2; TRBD1 is perhaps the D gene, given 5 matching bases. The sequence was obtained from an adult woman who had mild COVID-19 (a few samples of this study predate the infection). The sample titles of this study are shuffled in the database, so cell type and time point are left out; the donor was told from shared clones. The sequenced sample was PBMCs or a T cell subset sorted from them (not recorded which). The base sequence is TGTGCCAGCAGCCAAGAATCGGGGCTTGATGGCTACACCTTC. Translated, this is CASSQESGLDGYTF.